Below, 31 T cell receptor beta chains from the same sample are listed, as sequenced in a study of T cell changes during pregnancy in multiple sclerosis. Method: immunoSEQ multiplex PCR; TCRdb's copy keeps in-frame clones and lacks some. This sample has about 81,000 clones, with about 94% found just once. This specimen was peripheral blood, taken in the third trimester of pregnancy. These receptors all stem from a female donor with multiple sclerosis, enrolled in a pregnancy study.

Here the CDR3 DNA reads TGTGCCAGCACCGGGGACAGGGTCACCTACAGCACAGATACGCAGTATTTT. Residues: CASTGDRVTYSTDTQYF. The rearrangement joins TRBV2 to TRBJ2-3, with TRBD1 matching 9 bases. The junction had 11 bases not matched to a gene; V was cut back by 7 bases and J by 0 bases. There are 17 residues in the CDR3. The germline gives CDR1 SNHLY, CDR2 FYNNEI. Variable domain in full (rest from reference TRBV2 and TRBJ2-3): EPEVTQTPSHQVTQMGQEVILRCVPISNHLYFYWYRQILGQKVEFLVSFYNNEISEKSEIFDDQFSVERPDGSNFTLKIRSTKLEDSAMYFCASTGDRVTYSTDTQYFGPGTRLTVL.

This sequence joins TRBV5-6 and TRBJ1-2; 7 nucleotides align to TRBD1. The germline CDR1 and CDR2 sequences are SGHDT and YYEEEE. CDR3 length: 14 residues. V trimming: 4 bases; J trimming: 4 bases; junction bases outside the gene matches: 7. CDR3 region: CASSTGQVIYGYTF. The CDR3 DNA reads TGTGCCAGCAGCACCGGACAGGTTATCTATGGCTACACCTTC.

The chain is built from TRBV19 and TRBJ2-3, with TRBD2 matching over 12 bases. V was clipped by 7 bases and J by 4 bases; unmatched bases: 6. Germline values: CDR1 LNHDA, CDR2 SQIVND (reference sequence). This CDR3 region has 15 residues. DNA of the CDR3: TGTGCCAGTACACAGACTAGCGGGGGATCAGATACGCAGTATTTT. Residues: CASTQTSGGSDTQYF.

This clone was detected a few times. The rearrangement uses TRBV9 and TRBJ1-6; D is undetermined. With 3 bases removed from V and 6 bases from J, the gap between germline ends came to 10 bases. The V gene's germline CDR1 is SGDLS and CDR2 YYNGEE. This CDR3 region has 14 residues. CDR3 sequence (DNA): TGTGCCAGCAGCGCCCGACAAGTTAATTCACCCCTCCACTTT. Its protein product is CASSARQVNSPLHF.

This clone was seen a handful of times. This chain joins TRBV2 and TRBJ2-1; possibly TRBD2 for D (5 bases). The V gene lost 6 bases and the J gene lost 5 bases, with 14 bases spanning the gap. The germline V gene encodes CDR1 SNHLY and CDR2 FYNNEI. This CDR3 region has 14 residues. Here the CDR3 DNA reads TGTGCCAGCAGAGAAAGAGCGGTAAACAATGAGCAGTTCTTC. The encoded protein is CASRERAVNNEQFF.

The J gene is TRBJ2-1, the V gene TRBV6-1, with 15 nucleotides matching TRBD2. Germline trimming cut 6 bases from V and 14 bases from J; bases unmatched to any gene: 11. Germline V lookup: CDR1 MNHNS, CDR2 SASEGT. The CDR3 extends over 15 amino acids. The chain's CDR3 is CASREMGLAGGVKFF. In DNA, the CDR3 is TGTGCCAGCAGGGAGATGGGACTAGCGGGGGGAGTTAAGTTCTTC.

This clone was seen only once. The chain uses TRBV2 and TRBJ1-5; TRBD1 is a possible D gene (5 bases). The V end lost 8 bases, the J end lost 4 bases, and 9 bases lay between the germline ends. CDR3 length equals 12 residues. Germline V gene lookup returns CDR1 SNHLY and CDR2 FYNNEI. CDR3 nucleotide sequence: TGTGCCAGCCGCCGGGGGAATCAGCCCCAGCATTTT. This codes for CASRRGNQPQHF. The full variable domain, its missing parts supplied by reference TRBV2 and TRBJ1-5, is EPEVTQTPSHQVTQMGQEVILRCVPISNHLYFYWYRQILGQKVEFLVSFYNNEISEKSEIFDDQFSVERPDGSNFTLKIRSTKLEDSAMYFCASRRGNQPQHFGDGTRLSIL.

In its sample, this clone was seen once. This chain joins TRBV5-1 and TRBJ2-1; TRBD2 matches at 9 bases. Germline CDR1 is SGHRS and CDR2 is YFSETQ. The CDR3 loop spans 18 amino acids. J was trimmed by 6 bases and V by 4 bases; bases with no gene match: 17. The CDR3 DNA follows: TGCGCCAGCAGCCTTTACATCCTAGCGGGGTTCAATCCCAATGAGCAGTTCTTC. It codes for CASSLYILAGFNPNEQFF.

The chain employs TRBV6-5 and TRBJ2-2; TRBD1 aligns across 9 bases. This CDR3 is 14 amino acids long. Germline trimming cut 4 bases from V and 5 bases from J; bases unmatched to any gene: 2. The germline V gene encodes CDR1 MNHEY and CDR2 SVGAGI. This CDR3 is CASSFDRGTGELFF. The CDR3 nucleotides read TGTGCCAGCAGTTTCGACAGGGGGACCGGGGAGCTGTTTTTT.

J is TRBJ2-1 and V is TRBV6-4; 10 bases are shared with TRBD2. The CDR3 has 16 amino acids. Germline values: CDR1 MRHNA, CDR2 SNTAGT. Unmatched junction bases numbered 12, after V lost 6 bases and J lost 7 bases. The DNA for the CDR3 is TGTGCCAGCAGCCCCGATGGGCTAGCGGGGGCTAATGAGCAGTTCTTC. It translates to CASSPDGLAGANEQFF.

J is TRBJ1-4 and V is TRBV5-5; 8 bases map to TRBD1. This CDR3 has 13 amino acids. Germline loops: CDR1 SGHKS, CDR2 YYEKEE (reference sequence). Trimming removed 1 base from V and 13 bases from J; junction bases left unmatched: 6. The CDR3 reads CASSLFLDRGLFF. The CDR3 DNA is TGTGCCAGCAGCTTGTTTTTAGACAGGGGACTGTTTTTT.

The genes are TRBV14 and TRBJ2-7; D not resolved. The ends were cut back, 1 base at V and 0 bases at J, with 10 bases in the middle. The CDR3 runs to 15 residues. In germline, CDR1 is SGHDN, CDR2 FVKESK. In DNA form, the CDR3 reads TGTGCCAGCAGCCAAGTTGGGCCCCGCTCCTACGAGCAGTACTTC. The encoded protein is CASSQVGPRSYEQYF.

The chain recombines TRBV30 with TRBJ1-1; TRBD1 is a possible D gene (5 bases). The CDR3 sequence is 12 residues long. CDR1 is GTSNPN and CDR2 is SVGIG in the germline V gene (reference sequence). The V and J ends lost 4 bases and 1 base respectively, with 7 bases between them. The CDR3 protein is CAWTGWNTEAFF. CDR3 nucleotides: TGTGCCTGGACAGGGTGGAACACTGAAGCTTTCTTT.

The chain couples TRBV5-4 to TRBJ2-2, with a tentative D call TRBD2 (6 bases). There are 15 residues in the CDR3. V was shortened by 0 bases and J by 1 base, with 7 bases between the two germline ends. The V gene's germline CDR1 is SGHNT and CDR2 YYREEE (reference sequence). The CDR3 protein is CASSLVGGNTGELFF. In DNA form, the CDR3 reads TGTGCCAGCAGCTTGGTGGGAGGGAACACCGGGGAGCTGTTTTTT.

CDR3 sequence reads: CASSDLGKGEQFF. In DNA, the CDR3 is TGTGCCAGCAGTGACCTCGGGAAGGGAGAGCAGTTCTTC. The genes are TRBV6-1 and TRBJ2-1; tentative D call: TRBD2 (5 bases). CDR1 MNHNS and CDR2 SASEGT come from the germline V gene. The CDR3 loop spans 13 amino acids. Trimming took off 3 bases at V and 10 bases at J, with 13 bases between the two ends.

The V and J genes are TRBV9 and TRBJ1-4, with 8 bases aligning to TRBD1. CDR3 length: 15 amino acids. V lost 0 bases, J lost 8 bases, and 6 bases stayed unmatched. Germline assignment: CDR1 SGDLS and CDR2 YYNGEE. The CDR3 DNA sequence: TGTGCCAGCAGCGTAGCGACAGGGGCTGTGGAAAAACTGTTTTTT. It encodes CASSVATGAVEKLFF.

The J gene is TRBJ1-6, the V gene TRBV9, with 7 bases matching TRBD1. Germline V gene data show CDR1 as SGDLS and CDR2 as YYNGEE. V was clipped by 0 bases and J by 3 bases; unmatched bases: 3. The CDR3 extends over 16 amino acids. The CDR3 sequence: CASSVGAGGYNSPLHF. CDR3 DNA sequence: TGTGCCAGCAGCGTAGGGGCAGGGGGCTATAATTCACCCCTCCACTTT.

The chain has TRBV4-2 and TRBJ2-7; 11 nucleotides match TRBD2. The CDR3 totals 15 residues. The V gene's germline CDR1 is LGHNA and CDR2 YNFKEQ. The J segment lost 6 bases and the V segment lost 5 bases, leaving 9 bases of the junction unmatched. DNA for the CDR3: TGTGCCAGCAGCTATAGCGGGGGGGCCTTCGGCGAGCAGTACTTC. It is translated as CASSYSGGAFGEQYF.

J is TRBJ1-2 and V is TRBV5-1; no clear D gene. The CDR3 spans 13 residues. Trimming cost V 2 bases and J 3 bases, with 8 bases left between them. Per the germline V gene, CDR1 is SGHRS and CDR2 is YFSETQ. CDR3 residues: CASSLADYYGYTF. CDR3 DNA: TGCGCCAGCAGCTTAGCAGACTACTATGGCTACACCTTC.

V and J are TRBV20-1 and TRBJ2-2, with D uncertain. Germline V gene data show CDR1 as DFQATT and CDR2 as SNEGSKA (reference sequence). With 3 bases removed from V and 13 bases from J, the gap between germline ends came to 12 bases. The CDR3 runs 11 residues. The CDR3 is CSARVADRLFF. The CDR3 nucleotides are TGCAGTGCTAGGGTAGCCGATCGGCTGTTTTTT.

The chain combines TRBV30 with TRBJ1-2; D possibly corresponds to TRBD1 (5 bases). CDR1 and CDR2 (germline): GTSNPN, SVGIG (reference sequence). Deletions cut 3 bases from V and 3 bases from J, with 8 bases between. This CDR3 has 12 residues. As DNA, the CDR3 is TGTGCCTGGAGAGGCAGGGACTATGGCTACACCTTC. This gives the protein CAWRGRDYGYTF.

This chain uses TRBV5-4 with TRBJ2-3; D ambiguous. V lost 4 bases to trimming and J lost 2 bases, with 2 bases between them. The CDR3 spans 11 residues. The germline gives CDR1 SGHNT, CDR2 YYREEE (reference sequence). The CDR3 protein is CASSHTDTQYF. CDR3 DNA: TGTGCCAGCAGCCACACAGATACGCAGTATTTT.

DNA for the CDR3: TGTGCCAGTAGTACCGGGACAGGGATGGGGCAAGAGACCCAGTACTTC. This encodes CASSTGTGMGQETQYF. This chain uses TRBV19 with TRBJ2-5; 9 positions match TRBD1. V was pared by 4 bases and J by 2 bases, with 8 bases of the junction left unmatched. This CDR3 has 16 residues. The germline V gene encodes CDR1 LNHDA and CDR2 SQIVND (reference sequence).

This chain uses TRBV2 with TRBJ1-6; 7 bases fit TRBD1. V was clipped by 5 bases and J by 7 bases; unmatched bases: 5. The length of the CDR3 is 14 residues. CDR1 and CDR2 (germline): SNHLY, FYNNEI. Here the CDR3 DNA reads TGTGCCAGCAGTCAGGGGGGCATAAATTCACCCCTCCACTTT. Its translation: CASSQGGINSPLHF.

The chain links TRBV6-1 to TRBJ2-5; D not resolved. V lost 7 bases to trimming and J lost 2 bases, with 5 bases between them. This CDR3 has 11 amino acids. The germline V gene encodes CDR1 MNHNS and CDR2 SASEGT. The CDR3 spells CASTIQETQYF. Written as DNA, the CDR3 is TGTGCCAGCACAATTCAAGAGACCCAGTACTTC.

This clone was counted a single time. V is TRBV29-1 and J is TRBJ2-7, with D hard to call. Deletions cut 2 bases from V and 2 bases from J, with 4 bases between. Germline V gives CDR1 SQVTM, CDR2 ANQGSEA. This CDR3 region has 11 residues. In DNA form, the CDR3 reads TGCAGCGTTGAAAACACCTACGAGCAGTACTTC. It yields the protein CSVENTYEQYF.

The genes are TRBV27 and TRBJ2-7, with a tentative D call TRBD1 (6 bases). This CDR3 comprises 15 residues. V lost 6 bases and J 2 bases, leaving 17 bases between the germline ends. CDR1 and CDR2 (germline): MNHEY, SMNVEV (reference sequence). The CDR3 region is CASRFTTGQAYEQYF. The CDR3 DNA reads as TGTGCCAGCAGGTTCACAACAGGGCAAGCCTACGAGCAGTACTTC.

The CDR3 spells CAWSVGHTDTQYF. The DNA of the CDR3 is TGTGCCTGGAGTGTGGGACACACAGATACGCAGTATTTT. The rearrangement links TRBV30 to TRBJ2-3, with D tentatively TRBD1 (6 bases). This CDR3 is 13 amino acids long. The V gene lost 0 bases and the J gene lost 2 bases, with 6 bases spanning the gap. From germline, CDR1 is GTSNPN and CDR2 SVGIG (reference sequence).

The genes are TRBV7-8 and TRBJ1-2; D possibly corresponds to TRBD1 (6 bases). V dropped 1 base and J dropped 0 bases, with 12 bases sitting between them. This CDR3 is built from 16 residues. Per the germline V gene, CDR1 is SGHVS and CDR2 is FQNEAQ. CDR3 nucleotides: TGTGCCAGCAGCTTAGGCCAGTGGGGGCCTAACTATGGCTACACCTTC. It translates to CASSLGQWGPNYGYTF. Using reference TRBV7-8 and TRBJ1-2 for the parts outside the CDR3, the full variable domain is GAGVSQSPRYKVAKRGQDVALRCDPISGHVSLFWYQQALGQGPEFLTYFQNEAQLDKSGLPSDRFFAERPEGSVSTLKIQRTQQEDSAVYLCASSLGQWGPNYGYTFGSGTRLTVV.

This chain uses TRBV6-6 with TRBJ1-2, with no clear D. The germline V gene has CDR1 MNHNY and CDR2 SVGAGI (reference sequence). This CDR3 is 10 amino acids long. V was pared by 5 bases and J by 6 bases, with 4 bases between. The CDR3 sequence is CASSRDGYTF. The CDR3 DNA reads TGTGCCAGCAGTCGGGATGGCTACACCTTC.

The rearrangement links TRBV18 to TRBJ2-3; TRBD2 matches at 7 bases. The CDR3 is 17 amino acids. The V gene's germline CDR1 is KGHSH and CDR2 LQKENI. Trimming at V came to 1 base and at J to 2 bases, leaving 9 bases not matched to a gene. This chain's CDR3 is CASSPLPLAAHTDTQYF. In DNA, the CDR3 is TGTGCCAGCTCACCACTTCCCCTAGCGGCGCACACAGATACGCAGTATTTT.